This TCR beta chain was identified during a study of CD8 T cells in ankylosing spondylitis. Findings and caveats of the study: From matched ankylosing spondylitis synovial fluid, disease-linked clones were reportedly recovered at significantly enriched levels. Typical of ankylosing spondylitis blood, it appeared, was a TCR beta motif of several highly homologous variants. Peripheral blood held disease-linked clones only at relatively low frequency, and these were CD8+.

CDR3 length equals 15 residues. V lost 7 bases and J lost 7; bases outside the gene matches: 12. Germline assignment: CDR1 SGHRS and CDR2 YFSETQ. This clonotype was seen a handful of times. Antigen unknown. The authors made TCR beta libraries by quantitative 5'-RACE with molecular barcodes. TCRdb passed the 5' RACE reads through MiXCR, listing each CDR3 protein once. The sample has about 280,000 distinct CDR3 sequences; about 20% are singletons. The sample was blood, either unsorted or a sorted T cell fraction (not recorded which). The chain employs TRBV5-1 and TRBJ2-1; TRBD1 matches 9 bases. The sequence derives from a male donor with ankylosing spondylitis or in good health (not recorded which). The CDR3 region is CASRTTGGMFNEQFF. As DNA, the CDR3 is TGCGCCAGCCGTACTACAGGGGGCATGTTTAATGAGCAGTTCTTC.